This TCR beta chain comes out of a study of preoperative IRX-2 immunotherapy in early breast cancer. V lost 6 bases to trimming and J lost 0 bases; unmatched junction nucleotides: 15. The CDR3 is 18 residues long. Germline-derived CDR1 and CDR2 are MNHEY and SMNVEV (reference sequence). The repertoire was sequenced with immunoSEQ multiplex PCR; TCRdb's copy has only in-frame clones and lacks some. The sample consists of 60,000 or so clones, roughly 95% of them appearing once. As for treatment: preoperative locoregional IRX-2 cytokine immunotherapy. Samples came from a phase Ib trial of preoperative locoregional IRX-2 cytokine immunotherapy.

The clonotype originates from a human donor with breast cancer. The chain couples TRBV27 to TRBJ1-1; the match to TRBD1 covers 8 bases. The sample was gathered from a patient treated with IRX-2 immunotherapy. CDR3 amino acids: CASRRRFSRGRLNTEAFF. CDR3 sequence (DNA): TGTGCCAGCAGACGCAGGTTTAGCAGGGGGCGGTTGAACACTGAAGCTTTCTTT.